This T cell receptor (beta chain) derives from a study of identical twins. The CDR3 extends over 14 amino acids. Trimming left V 0 bases short and J 8 bases short, with 16 bases between. Germline V CDR1 and CDR2: DFQATT, SNEGSKA (reference sequence). TCRdb reanalysed the 5' RACE reads using MiXCR and keeps one entry per CDR3 protein. The repertoire consists of nearly 650,000 distinct CDR3 sequences, with about 7% occurring once and the leading ten covering 1.6%. This sample was shared with a second study, whose subject was yellow fever vaccine responses in identical twins.

This chain joins TRBV20-1 and TRBJ1-2; a weak D match, TRBD1 (5 bases). Input material: PBMCs. The source is a woman aged 18-29 years in good health. CDR3 nucleotides: TGCAGTGCTAGAGATCCGTGGGGGAGGGGCGGCTACACCTTC. This codes for CSARDPWGRGGYTF.